Presented here are 26 T cell receptor beta chains from one specimen sequenced in a study of shared clonotypes between healthy human individuals. The data were produced by immunoSEQ multiplex PCR, yet TCRdb's version contains in-frame clones alone and is incomplete. In the table there are some 1,600,000 clones, under 99% of which are singletons. The sequencing input was naive CD4+ T cells sorted from blood. This sample's subset: CD45RA+ positively selected. The receptor set was obtained from a man aged 25-40 years in good health.

The chain links TRBV5-1 to TRBJ2-1; TRBD2 matches at 9 bases. Germline values: CDR1 SGHRS, CDR2 YFSETQ. With 1 base clipped from V and 8 bases from J, the junction kept 7 bases outside the gene matches. The CDR3 has 15 amino acids. CDR3 loop: CASSLSSGSRDEQFF. Written as DNA, the CDR3 is TGCGCCAGCAGCTTGAGTAGCGGGAGTAGAGATGAGCAGTTCTTC.

The chain has TRBV5-4 and TRBJ1-3; 9 bases fit TRBD1. The V and J ends lost 4 bases and 2 bases, in that order; junction bases with no gene match: 1. The CDR3 extends over 14 amino acids. Per germline, CDR1 SGHNT and CDR2 YYREEE (reference sequence). CDR3 in DNA: TGTGCCAGCAGCAGACAGGGGGCTGGAAACACCATATATTTT. Translated, it gives CASSRQGAGNTIYF.

This chain joins TRBV2 and TRBJ1-1; 7 nucleotides line up with TRBD1. The CDR3 length is 13 residues. From germline, CDR1 is SNHLY and CDR2 FYNNEI. J was trimmed by 1 base and V by 6 bases; bases with no gene match: 2. The CDR3 loop is CASRGTANTEAFF. CDR3 sequence (DNA): TGTGCCAGCAGGGGGACAGCGAACACTGAAGCTTTCTTT.

The chain joins TRBV7-9 to TRBJ2-1; D gene ambiguous. V was trimmed by 5 bases and J by 4 bases, leaving 9 bases between them. The CDR3 spans 13 residues. Per the germline V gene, CDR1 is SEHNR and CDR2 is FQNEAQ (reference sequence). The CDR3 here is CASSKDSYNEQFF. CDR3 in DNA: TGTGCCAGCAGCAAAGACTCGTACAATGAGCAGTTCTTC. The full variable domain, its missing parts supplied by reference TRBV7-9 and TRBJ2-1, is DTGVSQNPRHKITKRGQNVTFRCDPISEHNRLYWYRQTLGQGPEFLTYFQNEAQLEKSRLLSDRFSAERPKGSFSTLEIQRTEQGDSAMYLCASSKDSYNEQFFGPGTRLTVL.

The V call is TRBV19, the J call TRBJ1-5; D may be TRBD1 (6 bases). Deletions cut 4 bases from V and 1 base from J, with 14 bases between. The CDR3 is 16 amino acids. Germline V gene data show CDR1 as LNHDA and CDR2 as SQIVND (reference sequence). The CDR3 spells CASSSPGGRSNQPQHF. The CDR3 nucleotides are TGTGCCAGTAGTAGTCCTGGGGGCAGGAGCAATCAGCCCCAGCATTTT.

In DNA, the CDR3 is TGTGCCATCAGTGAGTTCATACGGGAGGGGGCGAAAAACATTCAGTACTTC. Translating gives CAISEFIREGAKNIQYF. The V gene is TRBV10-3, the J gene TRBJ2-4, with TRBD2 as a possible D gene (8 bases). The length of the CDR3 is 17 residues. Trimming left V 1 base short and J 4 bases short, with 17 bases between. CDR1 is ENHRY, CDR2 SYGVKD, per germline.

The chain recombines TRBV28 with TRBJ2-7, with 7 bases matching TRBD2. J lost 2 bases, V lost 6 bases, and 10 bases had no gene match. CDR3 size: 15 residues. Germline V gene lookup returns CDR1 MDHEN and CDR2 SYDVKM. This CDR3 reads CASSQGVAGTYEQYF. In DNA, the CDR3 is TGTGCCAGCAGCCAAGGGGTAGCGGGTACCTACGAGCAGTACTTC.

The V and J genes are TRBV4-3 and TRBJ2-2, with D unresolved. V was clipped by 1 base and J by 1 base, with 10 bases between them. The CDR3 is made up of 16 amino acids. The germline gives CDR1 LGHNA, CDR2 YSLEER. The CDR3 reads CASSQVAAGNTGELFF. DNA for the CDR3: TGCGCCAGCAGCCAAGTTGCGGCAGGGAACACCGGGGAGCTGTTTTTT.

The rearrangement links TRBV6-5 to TRBJ2-1; 9 bases match TRBD2. There are 15 residues in the CDR3. V shed 2 bases and J 13 bases; nucleotides not matched to a gene: 12. CDR1 MNHEY and CDR2 SVGAGI come from the germline V gene. This CDR3 reads CASSYKGARTSAQFF. The CDR3, as DNA: TGTGCCAGCAGTTACAAGGGGGCTAGGACTAGCGCACAGTTCTTC.

Only one count was recorded for this clone. The chain has TRBV5-1 and TRBJ2-7; D ambiguous. Germline V lookup: CDR1 SGHRS, CDR2 YFSETQ. The V gene lost 7 bases and the J gene lost 2 bases, with 13 bases spanning the gap. There are 13 residues in the CDR3. The CDR3 bases are TGCGCCAGCTCCCGATCCCGAACCTACGAGCAGTACTTC. Protein product: CASSRSRTYEQYF.

Worth noting for this clone: This CDR3 is also generated by other DNA sequences in the sample. This chain links TRBV5-1 with TRBJ2-7; tentatively, D is TRBD1 (6 bases). The CDR3 has 13 residues. The germline V and J ends were trimmed by 4 bases and 3 bases, with 11 bases remaining between them. Per the germline V gene, CDR1 is SGHRS and CDR2 is YFSETQ. In DNA form, the CDR3 reads TGCGCCAGCAGCAATGGACAGAGCTACGAGCAGTACTTC. Its protein is CASSNGQSYEQYF. The entire variable domain, with the rest obtained from reference TRBV5-1 and TRBJ2-7, is as follows: KAGVTQTPRYLIKTRGQQVTLSCSPISGHRSVSWYQQTPGQGLQFLFEYFSETQRNKGNFPGRFSGRQFSNSRSEMNVSTLELGDSALYLCASSNGQSYEQYFGPGTRLTVT.

The table lists this clone with a count of one. The chain uses TRBV7-6 and TRBJ1-4, with D hard to call. The CDR3 spans 18 residues. From germline, CDR1 is SGHVS and CDR2 FNYEAQ. The V gene lost 0 bases and the J gene lost 4 bases, with 18 bases spanning the gap. CDR3 loop: CASSLAREPVQNNEKLFF. The CDR3 region has the DNA TGTGCCAGCAGCTTAGCAAGGGAACCGGTCCAGAATAATGAAAAACTGTTTTTT.

The CDR3 nucleotides are TGTGCCAGCAGCGTGGCTAGCAGCCCCGGGGAGCTGTTTTTT. Translation: CASSVASSPGELFF. The chain carries TRBV9 and TRBJ2-2, with TRBD2 as a possible D gene (5 bases). CDR3 length: 14 residues. Germline-derived CDR1 and CDR2 are SGDLS and YYNGEE. With 2 bases removed from V and 6 bases from J, the gap between germline ends came to 11 bases.

The chain carries TRBV29-1 and TRBJ2-2; weak D call: TRBD1 (5 bases). From germline, CDR1 is SQVTM and CDR2 ANQGSEA. Trimming removed 5 bases at V and 7 bases at J, with 11 bases between. The CDR3 covers 12 residues. The CDR3 nucleotides are TGCAGCGTTTTAGGGGTAGGCGGGGAGCTGTTTTTT. Its protein product is CSVLGVGGELFF.

This clone came up once. The chain combines TRBV5-1 with TRBJ1-2; possibly TRBD1 for D (5 bases). Per germline, CDR1 SGHRS and CDR2 YFSETQ. The CDR3 length is 15 residues. Trimming removed 0 bases from V and 1 base from J, with 10 bases in between. The CDR3 sequence is CASSLGQRYNYGYTF. Here the CDR3 DNA reads TGCGCCAGCAGCTTGGGACAGCGATATAACTATGGCTACACCTTC.

The genes are TRBV7-2 and TRBJ2-1; D may be TRBD2 (6 bases). Germline lookup yields CDR1 SGHTA and CDR2 FQGNSA. Trimming removed 5 bases at V and 4 bases at J, with 18 bases between. This CDR3 contains 16 residues. The CDR3 region has the DNA TGTGCCAGCAGCGTTAGCGGCCACGGGGCGTACAATGAGCAGTTCTTC. Its translation is CASSVSGHGAYNEQFF.

V gene TRBV7-6 combines with J gene TRBJ2-2; 8 bases fit TRBD2. In germline, CDR1 is SGHVS, CDR2 FNYEAQ. Germline trimming cut 0 bases from V and 0 bases from J; bases unmatched to any gene: 3. The CDR3 is made up of 17 amino acids. CDR3: CASSLAPAGANTGELFF. DNA for the CDR3: TGTGCCAGCAGCTTAGCTCCAGCGGGGGCGAACACCGGGGAGCTGTTTTTT.

The chain uses TRBV15 and TRBJ1-3; D perhaps matches TRBD1 (5 bases). Trimming pared 0 bases from V and 0 bases from J, leaving 9 bases between. The CDR3 has 16 residues. In germline, CDR1 is LNHNV, CDR2 YYDKDF (reference sequence). This CDR3 is CATSRDWGSSGNTIYF. As DNA, the CDR3 is TGTGCCACCAGCAGAGATTGGGGCAGCTCTGGAAACACCATATATTTT.

The chain carries TRBV18 and TRBJ2-7; D ambiguous. V lost 2 bases to trimming and J lost 0 bases, with 11 bases between them. Germline V lookup: CDR1 KGHSH, CDR2 LQKENI. CDR3 length: 15 amino acids. The CDR3 protein is CASSPTADSSYEQYF. CDR3 sequence (DNA): TGTGCCAGCTCACCAACGGCGGATAGCTCCTACGAGCAGTACTTC.

This chain connects TRBV5-5 to TRBJ1-1, with D possibly matching TRBD1 (6 bases). The CDR3 spans 17 residues. The V end was cut by 4 bases, the J end by 0 bases, with 19 bases between. Per germline, CDR1 SGHKS and CDR2 YYEKEE (reference sequence). CDR3 amino acids: CASSPGTLIKVNTEAFF. CDR3 nucleotide sequence: TGTGCCAGCAGCCCGGGGACACTAATTAAGGTGAACACTGAAGCTTTCTTT.

The sample holds one count of this clone. V usage is TRBV29-1 and J usage is TRBJ2-5; no clear D. Looked up from germline, CDR1 is SQVTM and CDR2 is ANQGSEA. This CDR3 has 12 amino acids. The V gene lost 6 bases and the J gene lost 0 bases, with 8 bases spanning the gap. CDR3 nucleotide sequence: TGCAGCGTCTCTGGACACCAAGAGACCCAGTACTTC. Its protein is CSVSGHQETQYF.

This chain joins TRBV5-1 and TRBJ2-2; 7 nucleotides align to TRBD2. V was clipped by 5 bases and J by 0 bases; unmatched bases: 4. Per the germline V gene, CDR1 is SGHRS and CDR2 is YFSETQ. The CDR3 is made up of 15 amino acids. The CDR3 nucleotides read TGCGCCAGCAGGTTAGCGGGTACGAACACCGGGGAGCTGTTTTTT. This sequence encodes CASRLAGTNTGELFF.

This chain links TRBV27 with TRBJ2-4; unclear D gene. This CDR3 region has 14 residues. V was trimmed by 5 bases and J by 8 bases, leaving 16 bases between them. Per the germline V gene, CDR1 is MNHEY and CDR2 is SMNVEV (reference sequence). The CDR3 region is CASSPRPHSDIQYF. The CDR3 coding sequence is TGTGCCAGCAGTCCTCGTCCCCATTCGGACATTCAGTACTTC.

CDR3 in DNA: TGTGCCAGCAGCTCGACAGGGGTTCAGCCCCAGCATTTT. Residues: CASSSTGVQPQHF. The V gene is TRBV7-9, the J gene TRBJ1-5; 8 nucleotides match TRBD1. The CDR3 extends over 13 amino acids. Germline V CDR1 and CDR2: SEHNR, FQNEAQ (reference sequence). V dropped 4 bases and J dropped 6; count of bases not matched to a gene: 2.

J is TRBJ2-3 and V is TRBV18; tentative D call: TRBD2 (6 bases). The germline CDR1 and CDR2 sequences are KGHSH and LQKENI. V lost 4 bases and J lost 2, with 16 bases in between. CDR3 length equals 16 residues. DNA of the CDR3: TGTGCCAGCTCACAACTTAGCGGAAAGACCACAGATACGCAGTATTTT. Translation gives CASSQLSGKTTDTQYF.

The rearrangement links TRBV19 to TRBJ2-7; D is undetermined. Per germline, CDR1 LNHDA and CDR2 SQIVND (reference sequence). There are 11 residues in the CDR3. The V end was cut by 7 bases, the J end by 4 bases, with 8 bases between. CDR3 sequence (DNA): TGTGCCAGTATGGACGGTTACGAGCAGTACTTC. Translation: CASMDGYEQYF.